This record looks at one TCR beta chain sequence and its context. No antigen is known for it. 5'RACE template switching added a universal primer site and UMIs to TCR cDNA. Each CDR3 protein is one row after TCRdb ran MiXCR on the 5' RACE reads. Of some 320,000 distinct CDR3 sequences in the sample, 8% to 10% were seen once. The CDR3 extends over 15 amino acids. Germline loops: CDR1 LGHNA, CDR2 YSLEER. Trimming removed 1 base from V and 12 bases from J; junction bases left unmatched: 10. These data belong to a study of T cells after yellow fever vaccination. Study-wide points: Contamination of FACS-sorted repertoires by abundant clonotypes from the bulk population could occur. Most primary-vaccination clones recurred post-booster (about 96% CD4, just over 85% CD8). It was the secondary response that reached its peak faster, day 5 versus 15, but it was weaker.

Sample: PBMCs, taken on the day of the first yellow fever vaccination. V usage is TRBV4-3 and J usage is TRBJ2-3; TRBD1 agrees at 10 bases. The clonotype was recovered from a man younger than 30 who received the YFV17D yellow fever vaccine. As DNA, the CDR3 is TGCGCCAGCAGCCAAGGAAACCCGGGACAGGGGACCCAGTATTTT. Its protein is CASSQGNPGQGTQYF.